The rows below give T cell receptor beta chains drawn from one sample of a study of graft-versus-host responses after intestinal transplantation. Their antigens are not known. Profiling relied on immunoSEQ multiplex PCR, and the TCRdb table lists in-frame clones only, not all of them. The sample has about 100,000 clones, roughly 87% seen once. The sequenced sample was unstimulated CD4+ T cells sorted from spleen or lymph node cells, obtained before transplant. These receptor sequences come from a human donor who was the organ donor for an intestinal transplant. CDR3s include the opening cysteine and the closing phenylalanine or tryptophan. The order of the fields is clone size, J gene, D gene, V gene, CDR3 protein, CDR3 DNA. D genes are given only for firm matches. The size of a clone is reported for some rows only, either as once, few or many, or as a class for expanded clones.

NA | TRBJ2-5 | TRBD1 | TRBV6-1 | CASRTRDRGAQYF | TGTGCCAGCAGGACCCGGGACAGGGGGGCCCAGTACTTC
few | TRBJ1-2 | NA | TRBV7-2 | CASSLESRGRGGYTF | TGTGCCAGCAGCTTAGAGAGTAGGGGAAGGGGTGGCTACACCTTC
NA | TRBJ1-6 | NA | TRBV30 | CAWKGSYNSPLHF | TGTGCCTGGAAGGGGTCCTATAATTCACCCCTCCACTTT
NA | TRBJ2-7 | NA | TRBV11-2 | CASSLGPSAREQYF | TGTGCCAGCAGCTTAGGTCCTAGCGCTAGGGAGCAGTACTTC
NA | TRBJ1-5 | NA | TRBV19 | CASSISENQPQHF | TGTGCCAGTAGTATTTCAGAAAATCAGCCCCAGCATTTT
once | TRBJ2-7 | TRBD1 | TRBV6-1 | CASSEAGTGGSYEQYF | TGTGCCAGCAGTGAAGCGGGGACAGGGGGCTCCTACGAGCAGTACTTC
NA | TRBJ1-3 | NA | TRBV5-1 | CASSLVVSGRSGNTIYF | TGCGCCAGCAGCTTGGTGGTATCGGGACGCTCTGGAAACACCATATATTTT
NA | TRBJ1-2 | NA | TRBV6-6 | CASSFGTLYGYTF | TGTGCCAGCAGTTTCGGGACTCTCTATGGCTACACCTTC
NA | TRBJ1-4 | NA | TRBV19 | CASNLLWGEKLFF | TGTGCCAGTAATTTATTATGGGGTGAAAAACTGTTTTTT
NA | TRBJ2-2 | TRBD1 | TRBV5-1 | CASSPGQGAGELFF | TGCGCCAGCAGTCCGGGACAGGGGGCCGGGGAGCTGTTTTTT
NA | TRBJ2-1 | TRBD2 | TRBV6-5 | CASSSPTSGGPNEQFF | TGTGCCAGCAGTTCACCAACTAGCGGGGGTCCCAATGAGCAGTTCTTC
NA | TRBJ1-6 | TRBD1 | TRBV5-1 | CASSLAVGQANNSPLHF | TGCGCCAGCAGCTTGGCCGTGGGACAGGCGAATAATTCACCCCTCCACTTT
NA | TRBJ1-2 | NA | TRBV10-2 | CASKGWGNYGYTF | TGCGCCAGCAAGGGGTGGGGCAACTATGGCTACACCTTC
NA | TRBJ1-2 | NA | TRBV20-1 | CSARDGGYTF | TGCAGTGCTAGAGACGGGGGCTACACCTTC
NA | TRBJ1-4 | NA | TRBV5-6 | CASSLVGGTNEKLFF | TGTGCCAGCAGCTTAGTAGGGGGGACTAATGAAAAACTGTTTTTT
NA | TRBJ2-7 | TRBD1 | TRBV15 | CATSREQGGTYEQYF | TGTGCCACCAGCAGAGAACAGGGGGGAACTTACGAGCAGTACTTC